The present T cell receptor beta chain was sequenced within a study of T cell responses to AZD1222 COVID-19 vaccine. Assay: immunoSEQ multiplex PCR; the TCRdb copy retains only in-frame clones and omits some. The sample includes 120,000 to 150,000 clones, roughly 90% of them seen just once. Study-level points and caveats: Spike-specific TCR breadth and depth were elevated following two AZD1222 doses. Nearly half of spike-specific TCRs reportedly target variant regions that are unmutated in the B.1.351 and B.1.1.7 variants. Sampling captured repertoires only after the peak T cell response.

A word on this clone: What it binds is not known.

The ends were cut back, 10 bases at V and 10 bases at J, with 16 bases in the middle. Per the germline V gene, CDR1 is SGHTA and CDR2 is FQGNSA. CDR3 size: 11 residues. The sequence came from an adult who received the AZD1222 COVID-19 vaccine. The sample consisted of peripheral blood, taken 28 days after the second AZD1222 dose. The chain uses TRBV7-2 and TRBJ1-2; no clear D gene. CDR3 protein: CAILGELSYTF. The DNA of the CDR3 is TGTGCCATCCTGGGAGAGTTGTCCTACACCTTC.